This TCR beta chain was sequenced during a study of blood T cell repertoires in COVID-19. V lost 3 bases to trimming and J lost 0 bases, with 16 bases between them. The CDR3 sequence is 17 residues long. Per germline, CDR1 SGHRS and CDR2 YFSETQ. Sequencing was performed with immunoSEQ multiplex PCR; in TCRdb, only in-frame clones are kept and a portion is missing. The profile shows roughly 150,000 clones, 75% to 90% of them singletons. The chain combines TRBV5-1 with TRBJ1-3, with D maybe TRBD1 (6 bases). Specimen: peripheral blood. The clonotype was recovered from a man in his late teens or twenties with COVID-19, enrolled during active disease. DNA for the CDR3: TGCGCCAGCAGCTCATCTACAGGGATTAGCTCTGGAAACACCATATATTTT. It translates to CASSSSTGISSGNTIYF.